This record looks at one T cell receptor (beta chain) sequence and its context. Its antigen is undetermined. Trimming cost V 4 bases and J 6 bases; bases outside gene matches: 4. There are 15 residues in the CDR3. From germline, CDR1 is MGHRA and CDR2 YSYEKL. The data were obtained in a study of cytomegalovirus exposure and HLA in healthy donors. Broader study findings: The investigators catalogued 150 or so TCR beta chains as cytomegalovirus-associated.

Primers included in the PCR were 60 Vbeta and 13 Jbeta primers. Sequenced by immunoSEQ multiplex PCR; TCRdb stores in-frame clones only, minus some. The table counts 87,000 or so clones; less than 20% lies in the top ten. Sample: PBMCs. This clonotype originated in a man aged 50-59 years in good health and CMV-seropositive. This chain uses TRBV4-1 with TRBJ2-2, with 11 bases matching TRBD2. CDR3 amino acids: CASSRGLAGSGELFF. Here the CDR3 DNA reads TGCGCCAGCAGCCGCGGACTAGCGGGCTCCGGGGAGCTGTTTTTT.